Below, 23 T cell receptor beta chains from the same sample are listed, as sequenced in a study of shared clonotypes between healthy human individuals (TCRdb year 2020). CD8 naive samples were obtained by positive selection for CCR7 among CD45RO-negative cells, yielding a CD45RA+CCR7+ population from which TemRA cells were excluded. Libraries came from the immunoSEQ multiplex PCR assay. The clones in this table, taken by TCRdb from immuneACCESS, are in-frame only. Not every clone is retained; where verified, under half of the shortfall comes from an unresolved V gene, and the cause of the rest is unknown. This sample is represented by hundreds of thousands of clones; about 95% of them were singletons. Roughly 0.1% of the sample is held by the ten biggest clonotypes. Material: naive CD8+ T cells sorted from blood. The sample's cell subset or site label is to be understood as: CD45RA+CCR7+. These receptors were taken from a woman aged 25 to 45 in good health.

This rearrangement joins TRBV2 to TRBJ1-2; D ambiguous. V dropped 2 bases and J dropped 3 bases, with 10 bases sitting between them. Germline V gene lookup returns CDR1 SNHLY and CDR2 FYNNEI. This CDR3 is built from 14 residues. This CDR3 reads CASSEYEQDYGYTF. As DNA, the CDR3 is TGTGCCAGCAGTGAATATGAGCAGGACTATGGCTACACCTTC.

CDR3 DNA: TGCGCCAGCAGCCAAGAGATCGTACCCACTGAAGCTTTCTTT. This encodes CASSQEIVPTEAFF. This chain uses TRBV4-1 with TRBJ1-1; D is uncertain. The CDR3 spans 14 residues. Trimming pared 0 bases from V and 4 bases from J, leaving 9 bases between. Germline CDR1 reads MGHRA; CDR2 reads YSYEKL.

The V call is TRBV4-1, the J call TRBJ2-1, with TRBD2 as a possible D gene (5 bases). The V gene's germline CDR1 is MGHRA and CDR2 YSYEKL. CDR3 length equals 14 residues. V lost 1 base and J 10 bases, leaving 14 bases between the germline ends. The CDR3 spells CASSQGGGLWEQFF. CDR3 in DNA: TGCGCCAGCAGCCAAGGCGGAGGTTTGTGGGAGCAGTTCTTC.

The chain uses TRBV4-1 and TRBJ2-7; unclear D gene. Between the trimmed V and J ends, which lost 2 bases and 2 bases, there was a span of 19 bases. Germline CDR1 MGHRA, CDR2 YSYEKL. The CDR3 spans 17 residues. In DNA form, the CDR3 reads TGCGCCAGCAGCCAAAGCGCCAAGATCCAGTCCCCCTACGAGCAGTACTTC. Amino acid sequence: CASSQSAKIQSPYEQYF.

J is TRBJ2-7 and V is TRBV13; perhaps TRBD2 as D (6 bases). The CDR3 spans 12 residues. V lost 5 bases, J lost 5 bases, and 10 bases lay in between. The germline V gene has CDR1 PRHDT and CDR2 FYEKMQ (reference sequence). Here the CDR3 DNA reads TGTGCCAGCAGCATGACTAGGAACGAGCAGTACTTC. It specifies CASSMTRNEQYF.

The chain is built from TRBV28 and TRBJ1-4, with unresolved D. The CDR3 sequence is 17 residues long. V lost 1 base and J lost 6, with 18 bases in between. Germline V gene sequence: CDR1 MDHEN, CDR2 SYDVKM. Here the CDR3 reads CASSLLSQFGGYEKLFF. Here the CDR3 DNA reads TGTGCCAGCAGTTTATTGTCCCAGTTTGGAGGTTATGAAAAACTGTTTTTT.

The chain carries TRBV19 and TRBJ2-1; 8 bases match TRBD2. Germline V gene sequence: CDR1 LNHDA, CDR2 SQIVND (reference sequence). The CDR3 totals 16 residues. After removal of 5 bases from V and 1 base from J, the junction contained 7 bases not matched to a gene. CDR3 in DNA: TGTGCCAGTAGTCCCCTAGCGGGCCTGTCCTACAATGAGCAGTTCTTC. It yields the protein CASSPLAGLSYNEQFF.

This chain joins TRBV28 and TRBJ2-1; no definite D call. The CDR3 consists of 15 residues. Germline V gene lookup returns CDR1 MDHEN and CDR2 SYDVKM. V was shortened by 8 bases and J by 7 bases, with 21 bases between the two germline ends. CDR3 DNA: TGTGCCAGCTGGTCCCACGACTCTGGAGAGAATGAGCAGTTCTTC. This encodes CASWSHDSGENEQFF.

The chain has TRBV27 and TRBJ2-7; the D gene is possibly TRBD2 (6 bases). The V gene's germline CDR1 is MNHEY and CDR2 SMNVEV (reference sequence). CDR3 length: 15 residues. The germline V and J ends were trimmed by 2 bases and 5 bases, with 16 bases remaining between them. In DNA form, the CDR3 reads TGTGCCAGCAGTTTAAGGGACGGGAGTTACCACGAGCAGTACTTC. It is translated as CASSLRDGSYHEQYF.

V usage is TRBV7-9 and J usage is TRBJ2-7; 8 bases align to TRBD1. In germline, CDR1 is SEHNR, CDR2 FQNEAQ (reference sequence). The CDR3 extends over 15 amino acids. With 8 bases clipped from V and 0 bases from J, the junction kept 9 bases outside the gene matches. The CDR3 DNA is TGTGCCAGCGGGGACCGACAGGGGAGCTCCTACGAGCAGTACTTC. It specifies CASGDRQGSSYEQYF. The variable domain in full, with the rest retrieved from reference TRBV7-9 and TRBJ2-7, is DTGVSQNPRHKITKRGQNVTFRCDPISEHNRLYWYRQTLGQGPEFLTYFQNEAQLEKSRLLSDRFSAERPKGSFSTLEIQRTEQGDSAMYLCASGDRQGSSYEQYFGPGTRLTVT.

This sequence joins TRBV5-6 and TRBJ2-7; D is undetermined. This CDR3 has 15 residues. Germline-derived CDR1 and CDR2 are SGHDT and YYEEEE. V lost 0 bases to trimming and J lost 6 bases, with 16 bases between them. Here the CDR3 DNA reads TGTGCCAGCAGCTTGGATTTAGGGATTTCGCGCGAGCAGTACTTC. This sequence encodes CASSLDLGISREQYF.

This chain connects TRBV4-1 to TRBJ2-5; perhaps D is TRBD1 or TRBD2 (6 bases each). The CDR3 extends over 15 amino acids. CDR1 and CDR2 from the germline V gene are MGHRA and YSYEKL. Trimming took 3 bases from V and 4 from J, leaving 15 bases between them. The CDR3 is CASSQFRGRLETQYF. DNA for the CDR3: TGCGCCAGCAGCCAGTTTAGGGGGAGGCTAGAGACCCAGTACTTC.

A few counts support this clone. As DNA, the CDR3 is TGCGCCAGCAGCTTGGACACCTACAATGAGCAGTTCTTC. Protein: CASSLDTYNEQFF. V is TRBV5-1 and J is TRBJ2-1, with D unclear. In germline, CDR1 is SGHRS, CDR2 YFSETQ. V dropped 0 bases and J dropped 2 bases, with 3 bases sitting between them. The CDR3 covers 13 residues.

The chain employs TRBV14 and TRBJ1-2; TRBD1 agrees at 9 bases. The germline V gene encodes CDR1 SGHDN and CDR2 FVKESK. The CDR3 runs to 15 residues. With V trimmed by 1 base and J by 4 bases, 4 bases remained unmatched. In DNA, the CDR3 is TGTGCCAGCAGCCAAGCACACAGGGGGCTCTATGGCTACACCTTC. This sequence encodes CASSQAHRGLYGYTF.

This rearrangement joins TRBV28 to TRBJ1-5; D gene uncertain. Trimming removed 3 bases at V and 5 bases at J, with 11 bases between. Germline V gene lookup returns CDR1 MDHEN and CDR2 SYDVKM. The CDR3 is made up of 14 amino acids. CDR3 residues: CASSFRGWDQPQHF. CDR3 in DNA: TGTGCCAGCAGTTTCCGTGGATGGGATCAGCCCCAGCATTTT.

Here the CDR3 reads CASSLGSGVYEQYF. In DNA form, the CDR3 reads TGTGCCAGCAGCTTAGGTAGCGGGGTCTACGAGCAGTACTTC. The chain couples TRBV11-1 to TRBJ2-7; 8 nucleotides match TRBD2. J was trimmed by 3 bases and V by 1 base; bases with no gene match: 2. CDR1 is SGHAT, CDR2 FQDESV, per germline (reference sequence). This CDR3 has 14 amino acids.

J is TRBJ2-7 and V is TRBV6-4; weak D call: TRBD1 (6 bases). CDR1 and CDR2 from the germline V gene are MRHNA and SNTAGT. This CDR3 has 13 amino acids. With 6 bases removed from V and 2 bases from J, the gap between germline ends came to 11 bases. The chain's CDR3 is CASRPTGAYEQYF. The CDR3 bases are TGTGCCAGCAGACCGACAGGAGCCTACGAGCAGTACTTC.

Points on this clone: Different DNA sequences within this sample yield the same CDR3. V and J are TRBV27 and TRBJ2-7, with 11 bases aligning to TRBD1. The CDR3 length is 14 residues. V was pared by 2 bases and J by 7 bases, with 4 bases of the junction left unmatched. The germline V gene encodes CDR1 MNHEY and CDR2 SMNVEV (reference sequence). CDR3 sequence (DNA): TGTGCCAGCAGTTTAGGGACAGGGGGAGATGAGCAGTACTTC. Protein sequence: CASSLGTGGDEQYF.

The chain joins TRBV14 to TRBJ2-6, with TRBD1 matching 9 bases. The J segment lost 3 bases and the V segment lost 4 bases, leaving 7 bases of the junction unmatched. The CDR3 is 17 residues long. Germline V gene sequence: CDR1 SGHDN, CDR2 FVKESK. The CDR3 sequence: CASSPRDREGGANVLTF. CDR3 nucleotide sequence: TGTGCCAGCAGCCCCCGGGACAGGGAAGGTGGGGCCAACGTCCTGACTTTC.

CDR3 DNA sequence: TGTGCCAGCATGAGAGGGAGCGAGCAGTACTTC. Amino acids: CASMRGSEQYF. The V gene is TRBV28, the J gene TRBJ2-7; D is perhaps TRBD2 (5 bases). Germline lookup yields CDR1 MDHEN and CDR2 SYDVKM. The CDR3 runs to 11 residues. Between the trimmed V and J ends, which lost 7 bases and 6 bases, there was a span of 10 bases.

This sequence joins TRBV11-2 and TRBJ2-7; tentatively, D is TRBD2 (6 bases). V was trimmed by 1 base and J by 1 base, leaving 8 bases between them. The germline V gene encodes CDR1 SGHAT and CDR2 FQNNGV. This CDR3 has 14 amino acids. CDR3 DNA sequence: TGTGCCAGCAGCTTAGTCGGGACTTCCTACGAGCAGTACTTC. This gives the protein CASSLVGTSYEQYF. Combining the CDR3 with reference TRBV11-2 and TRBJ2-7 gives the whole variable domain EAGVAQSPRYKIIEKRQSVAFWCNPISGHATLYWYQQILGQGPKLLIQFQNNGVVDDSQLPKDRFSAERLKGVDSTLKIQPAKLEDSAVYLCASSLVGTSYEQYFGPGTRLTVT.

This chain connects TRBV15 to TRBJ2-7; possibly TRBD2 for D (6 bases). The CDR3 has 13 amino acids. Germline assignment: CDR1 LNHNV and CDR2 YYDKDF (reference sequence). V was cut by 0 bases and J by 3 bases, with 6 bases left in between. The CDR3 reads CATSRERGYEQYF. The DNA for the CDR3 is TGTGCCACCAGCAGAGAGCGGGGCTACGAGCAGTACTTC.

The rearrangement uses TRBV7-9 and TRBJ2-1; a possible D gene is TRBD1 (6 bases). V dropped 8 bases and J dropped 4 bases, with 9 bases sitting between them. The CDR3 covers 12 residues. Germline assignment: CDR1 SEHNR and CDR2 FQNEAQ (reference sequence). The chain's CDR3 is CASRDIYNEQFF. CDR3 nucleotides: TGTGCCAGCCGGGACATTTACAATGAGCAGTTCTTC.